The 29 T cell receptor beta chains given below trace back to one sample, sequenced in a study of blood T cell repertoires in COVID-19. Sequenced by immunoSEQ multiplex PCR; TCRdb stores in-frame clones only, minus some. The profile shows 300,000 to 450,000 clones, roughly 86% of them singletons. The material sequenced was PBMCs or T cells enriched from blood (not recorded which). The origin of the receptors is a woman aged 25 to 39 who had been exposed to COVID-19.

The CDR3 coding sequence is TGTGCCAGCAGTTTGACTAGCGGGGGAGAGCAGTATTTT. This sequence encodes CASSLTSGGEQYF. This chain links TRBV27 with TRBJ2-3, with 12 bases that match TRBD2. The ends lost 3 bases at V and 11 bases at J; junction bases unmatched: 3. Germline lookup yields CDR1 MNHEY and CDR2 SMNVEV (reference sequence). The CDR3 extends over 13 amino acids.

CDR3: CASSPYSGRAGDTQYF. CDR3 coding DNA: TGTGCCAGCAGCCCCTATAGCGGGAGGGCCGGAGATACGCAGTATTTT. The rearrangement uses TRBV9 and TRBJ2-3; 11 bases line up with TRBD2. J lost 5 bases, V lost 4 bases, and 9 bases had no gene match. The CDR3 has 16 amino acids. Per germline, CDR1 SGDLS and CDR2 YYNGEE.

This clone was counted a single time. The rearrangement uses TRBV7-9 and TRBJ1-5; perhaps TRBD1 as D (6 bases). The CDR3 consists of 15 residues. Germline assignment: CDR1 SEHNR and CDR2 FQNEAQ (reference sequence). Between the trimmed V and J ends, which lost 5 bases and 3 bases, there was a span of 14 bases. Here the CDR3 reads CASSDRTDLNQPQHF. The DNA of the CDR3 is TGTGCCAGCAGCGATAGGACAGACCTCAATCAGCCCCAGCATTTT.

The chain links TRBV2 to TRBJ2-7; maybe TRBD2 (5 bases). Trimming shortened V by 5 bases and J by 2 bases, and 16 bases separated the two germline ends. The CDR3 spans 15 residues. Per germline, CDR1 SNHLY and CDR2 FYNNEI. CDR3 region: CASSYGLGATYEQYF. The CDR3 DNA sequence: TGTGCCAGCAGTTACGGACTGGGAGCCACCTACGAGCAGTACTTC.

The chain carries TRBV18 and TRBJ1-1; possibly TRBD1 for D (6 bases). The ends were cut back, 0 bases at V and 3 bases at J, with 17 bases in the middle. There are 17 residues in the CDR3. CDR1 is KGHSH and CDR2 is LQKENI in the germline V gene. This chain's CDR3 is CASSPPNRGAGYTEAFF. Here the CDR3 DNA reads TGTGCCAGCTCACCACCGAATCGGGGGGCTGGGTACACTGAAGCTTTCTTT.

This clone was seen just once. The chain couples TRBV21-1 to TRBJ1-3; the table's D call TRBD1 went unverified against the DNA. TRBV21-1 is noted as a pseudogene. This CDR3 spans 18 amino acids. CDR3: CASSKRYRGPNSGNTIYF. CDR3 bases: TGTGCCAGCAGCAAAAGGTACAGGGGGCCTAACTCTGGAAACACCATATATTTT.

The chain links TRBV7-3 to TRBJ2-5; the match to TRBD2 covers 14 bases. Germline values: CDR1 SGHTA, CDR2 FQGTGA. Trimming removed 5 bases from V and 1 base from J; junction bases left unmatched: 12. The CDR3 totals 19 residues. In DNA, the CDR3 is TGTGCCAGCAGCCCCTGGGGGACTAGCGGGAGCAAGGTCCAAGAGACCCAGTACTTC. Translated: CASSPWGTSGSKVQETQYF.

The rearrangement uses TRBV5-1 and TRBJ2-7, with a tentative D call TRBD1 (6 bases). V was shortened by 10 bases and J by 5 bases, with 22 bases between the two germline ends. CDR3 length: 14 amino acids. Germline lookup yields CDR1 SGHRS and CDR2 YFSETQ. DNA of the CDR3: TGCGCCGAGCCCCCCGCCACAGGGATACACGAGCAGTACTTC. Residues: CAEPPATGIHEQYF.

In this sample, this clone turned up once. The V gene is TRBV6-5, the J gene TRBJ2-1; the match to TRBD2 covers 8 bases. Germline V gene data show CDR1 as MNHEY and CDR2 as SVGAGI. V gave up 5 bases and J gave up 13 bases; unmatched junction bases: 13. This CDR3 contains 14 residues. In nucleotides, the CDR3 is TGTGCCAGCAGTCCCCCCGGGGGGGGCGGACCACAGTTCTTC. It specifies CASSPPGGGGPQFF.

This sequence joins TRBV19 and TRBJ2-7, with a weak D call TRBD2 (5 bases). The CDR3 contains 15 residues. In germline, CDR1 is LNHDA, CDR2 SQIVND (reference sequence). V dropped 4 bases and J dropped 0 bases, with 13 bases sitting between them. The CDR3, as DNA: TGTGCCAGTAGTACCCGGGAAGGCAGCTCCTACGAGCAGTACTTC. It encodes CASSTREGSSYEQYF.

The chain has TRBV3-1 (or the pseudogene TRBV3-2) and TRBJ2-2; D gene ambiguous. Germline V CDR1 and CDR2: LGHDT, YNNKEL (reference sequence). Trimming stripped 4 bases from V and 4 bases from J, with 7 bases between. This CDR3 contains 13 residues. CDR3 nucleotides: TGTGCCAGCAGCCTGGCCGTCACCGGGGAGCTGTTTTTT. Protein: CASSLAVTGELFF.

In this sample, this clone turned up once. The V gene is TRBV4-2, the J gene TRBJ2-7, with a tentative D call TRBD2 (6 bases). Deletions cut 0 bases from V and 7 bases from J, with 25 bases between. Germline CDR1 reads LGHNA; CDR2 reads YNFKEQ. The CDR3 length is 18 residues. CDR3 residues: CASSQDVARRAGSDEQYF. CDR3 DNA sequence: TGTGCCAGCAGCCAAGATGTGGCCCGGAGGGCAGGGTCGGATGAGCAGTACTTC.

This clone was observed once. The rearrangement uses TRBV7-8 and TRBJ1-5; no reliable D call. V was trimmed by 1 base and J by 4 bases, leaving 5 bases between them. CDR3 size: 13 residues. The germline V gene encodes CDR1 SGHVS and CDR2 FQNEAQ. In DNA, the CDR3 is TGTGCCAGCAGCTTAGAGACTAATCAGCCCCAGCATTTT. Protein sequence: CASSLETNQPQHF.

The chain has TRBV9 and TRBJ2-5; D remains unclear. V was clipped by 0 bases and J by 4 bases, with 7 bases between them. The CDR3 sequence is 13 residues long. Looked up from germline, CDR1 is SGDLS and CDR2 is YYNGEE. The CDR3 DNA follows: TGTGCCAGCAGCGTAGGAGCGCGAGAGACCCAGTACTTC. It translates to CASSVGARETQYF.

The rearrangement uses TRBV15 and TRBJ1-4; D is uncertain. CDR3 length: 15 amino acids. CDR1 and CDR2 from the germline V gene are LNHNV and YYDKDF (reference sequence). The V gene lost 8 bases and the J gene lost 1 base, with 14 bases spanning the gap. This CDR3 reads CATSPRLGTNEKLFF. In DNA form, the CDR3 reads TGTGCCACCTCACCCAGACTGGGAACTAATGAAAAACTGTTTTTT.

The table lists this clone with a few counts. The chain is built from TRBV27 and TRBJ2-3; TRBD2 matches at 7 bases. The CDR3 spans 15 residues. The germline gives CDR1 MNHEY, CDR2 SMNVEV (reference sequence). Losses at the gene ends were 2 bases for V and 2 bases for J; bases not matched to a gene: 4. The CDR3: CASSLISGNTDTQYF. CDR3 in DNA: TGTGCCAGCAGTTTAATCAGCGGGAACACAGATACGCAGTATTTT.

The chain uses TRBV4-1 and TRBJ1-4; D is uncertain. Trimming left V 6 bases short and J 6 bases short, with 11 bases between. The length of the CDR3 is 13 residues. The germline CDR1 and CDR2 sequences are MGHRA and YSYEKL. The CDR3 spells CASRADSYEKLFF. CDR3 in DNA: TGCGCCAGCAGGGCGGATTCGTATGAAAAACTGTTTTTT.

The CDR3 protein is CASRVLVAGGKQETQYF. For the CDR3, the DNA is TGCGCCAGCCGGGTCCTGGTAGCGGGAGGGAAACAAGAGACCCAGTACTTC. The chain recombines TRBV10-1 with TRBJ2-5, with 11 bases lining up with TRBD2. The ends lost 8 bases at V and 2 bases at J; junction bases unmatched: 13. Germline CDR1 is WNHNN and CDR2 is SYGVQD (reference sequence). This CDR3 comprises 17 residues.

The chain's CDR3 is CAISGAGKTYEQYF. The CDR3 DNA sequence: TGTGCCATCAGTGGGGCCGGGAAAACCTACGAGCAGTACTTC. The chain combines TRBV10-3 with TRBJ2-7, with D possibly being TRBD2 (5 bases). CDR1 is ENHRY, CDR2 SYGVKD, per germline. CDR3 length: 14 residues. The ends were cut back, 4 bases at V and 2 bases at J, with 12 bases in the middle.

The chain joins TRBV14 to TRBJ2-2, with 7 bases matching TRBD1. The CDR3 totals 14 residues. The J segment lost 7 bases and the V segment lost 0 bases, leaving 2 bases of the junction unmatched. Germline V gives CDR1 SGHDN, CDR2 FVKESK. CDR3 in DNA: TGTGCCAGCAGCCAAGACAGGGGGAGCGGGGAGCTGTTTTTT. Its protein product is CASSQDRGSGELFF.

The rearrangement links TRBV9 to TRBJ2-3; D is possibly TRBD2 (6 bases). CDR1 SGDLS and CDR2 YYNGEE come from the germline V gene. The CDR3 is 15 amino acids. Deletions cut 3 bases from V and 6 bases from J, with 17 bases between. The CDR3 DNA follows: TGTGCCAGCAGCGCCTTGACGGGGGTTGATGATACGCAGTATTTT. It codes for CASSALTGVDDTQYF.

This clone has a handful of counts. The chain combines TRBV28 with TRBJ1-2; D is unclear. Germline V gene data show CDR1 as MDHEN and CDR2 as SYDVKM. V lost 5 bases to trimming and J lost 7 bases, with 8 bases between them. This CDR3 has 11 amino acids. CDR3 in DNA: TGTGCCAGCAGTCTCGCCGGTGGCTACACCTTC. Protein sequence: CASSLAGGYTF.

J is TRBJ2-7 and V is TRBV6-5, with D possibly being TRBD1 (5 bases). With 5 bases removed from V and 4 bases from J, the gap between germline ends came to 18 bases. CDR1 is MNHEY, CDR2 SVGAGI, per germline. The CDR3 contains 15 residues. CDR3 bases: TGTGCCAGCAGTCACCGCCCATTCACAGGATACGAGCAGTACTTC. The encoded protein is CASSHRPFTGYEQYF.

The chain has TRBV6-5 and TRBJ2-5; possibly TRBD1 for D (5 bases). The CDR3 spans 13 residues. V was cut by 3 bases and J by 5 bases, with 10 bases left in between. Germline CDR1 is MNHEY and CDR2 is SVGAGI. The CDR3 spells CASSYQGRETQYF. The CDR3, as DNA: TGTGCCAGCAGTTATCAGGGTCGGGAGACCCAGTACTTC.

This sequence joins TRBV18 and TRBJ1-2; 8 bases are a match to TRBD1. The CDR3 loop spans 14 amino acids. The germline CDR1 and CDR2 sequences are KGHSH and LQKENI. V shed 0 bases, J shed 7 bases, and the junction held 4 bases outside the gene matches. The CDR3 protein is CASSPPAGGGGYTF. The CDR3 DNA follows: TGTGCCAGCTCACCACCGGCAGGGGGCGGTGGCTACACCTTC.

The V call is TRBV13, the J call TRBJ2-1; 10 nucleotides align to TRBD1. With 5 bases clipped from V and 9 bases from J, the junction kept 10 bases outside the gene matches. The CDR3 loop spans 15 amino acids. From germline, CDR1 is PRHDT and CDR2 FYEKMQ (reference sequence). CDR3 amino acids: CASSGPGTGETEQFF. For the CDR3, the DNA is TGTGCCAGCAGCGGACCCGGGACAGGGGAGACTGAGCAGTTCTTC. The full variable domain, its missing parts supplied by reference TRBV13 and TRBJ2-1, is AAGVIQSPRHLIKEKRETATLKCYPIPRHDTVYWYQQGPGQDPQFLISFYEKMQSDKGSIPDRFSAQQFSDYHSELNMSSLELGDSALYFCASSGPGTGETEQFFGPGTRLTVL.

The CDR3 DNA is TGTGCCAGCCGGCCCTCCTCCGGGACTAGCGGGATAAATGACGAGCAGTACTTC. Translation gives CASRPSSGTSGINDEQYF. The V gene is TRBV9, the J gene TRBJ2-7, with 13 positions matching TRBD2. From germline, CDR1 is SGDLS and CDR2 YYNGEE. V shed 7 bases and J 5 bases; nucleotides not matched to a gene: 18. The CDR3 length is 18 residues.

This clone came up once. V gene TRBV30 combines with J gene TRBJ1-4; a possible D gene is TRBD1 (5 bases). V lost 2 bases and J 7 bases, leaving 11 bases between the germline ends. Germline V lookup: CDR1 GTSNPN, CDR2 SVGIG (reference sequence). The CDR3 covers 13 residues. Here the CDR3 DNA reads TGTGCCTGGAGTACAGGCTGGGGTGAAAAACTGTTTTTT. As protein: CAWSTGWGEKLFF.

The chain is built from TRBV18 and TRBJ2-2, with D possibly being TRBD1 (6 bases). Germline values: CDR1 KGHSH, CDR2 LQKENI. This CDR3 is built from 15 residues. V gave up 6 bases and J gave up 0 bases, with 11 bases separating them. This chain's CDR3 is CASSRTETNTGELFF. The CDR3 nucleotides read TGTGCCAGCTCTCGGACAGAAACGAACACCGGGGAGCTGTTTTTT.